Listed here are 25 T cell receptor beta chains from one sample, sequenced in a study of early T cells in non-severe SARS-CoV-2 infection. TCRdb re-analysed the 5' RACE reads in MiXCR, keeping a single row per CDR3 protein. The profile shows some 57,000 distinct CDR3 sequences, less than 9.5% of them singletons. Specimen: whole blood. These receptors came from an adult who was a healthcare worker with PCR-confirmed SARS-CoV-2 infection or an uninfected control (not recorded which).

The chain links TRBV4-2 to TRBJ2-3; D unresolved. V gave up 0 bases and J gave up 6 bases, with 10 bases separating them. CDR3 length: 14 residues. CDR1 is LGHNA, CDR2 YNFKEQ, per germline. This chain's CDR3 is CASSQEPTLDTQYF. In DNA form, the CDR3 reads TGTGCCAGCAGCCAAGAGCCCACCCTCGATACGCAGTATTTT.

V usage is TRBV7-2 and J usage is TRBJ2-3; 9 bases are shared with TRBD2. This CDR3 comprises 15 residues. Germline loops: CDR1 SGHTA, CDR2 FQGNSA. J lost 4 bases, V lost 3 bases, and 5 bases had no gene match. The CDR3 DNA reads TGTGCCAGCAGCTTTAGCGGGAGTAGACCAGATACGCAGTATTTT. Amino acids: CASSFSGSRPDTQYF.

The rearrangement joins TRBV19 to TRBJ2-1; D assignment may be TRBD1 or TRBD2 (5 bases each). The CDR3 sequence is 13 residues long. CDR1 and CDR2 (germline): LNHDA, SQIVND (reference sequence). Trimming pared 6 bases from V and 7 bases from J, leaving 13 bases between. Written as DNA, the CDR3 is TGTGCCAGTAGGGACAACCCGGGAAATGAGCAGTTCTTC. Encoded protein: CASRDNPGNEQFF. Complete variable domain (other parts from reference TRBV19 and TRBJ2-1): DGGITQSPKYLFRKEGQNVTLSCEQNLNHDAMYWYRQDPGQGLRLIYYSQIVNDFQKGDIAEGYSVSREKKESFPLTVTSAQKNPTAFYLCASRDNPGNEQFFGPGTRLTVL.

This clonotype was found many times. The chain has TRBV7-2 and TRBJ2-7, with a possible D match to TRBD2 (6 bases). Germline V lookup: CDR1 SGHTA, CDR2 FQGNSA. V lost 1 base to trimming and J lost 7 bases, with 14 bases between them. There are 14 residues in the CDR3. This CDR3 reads CASSLDPAGGEQYF. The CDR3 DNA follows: TGTGCCAGCAGCTTAGATCCAGCTGGGGGGGAGCAGTACTTC.

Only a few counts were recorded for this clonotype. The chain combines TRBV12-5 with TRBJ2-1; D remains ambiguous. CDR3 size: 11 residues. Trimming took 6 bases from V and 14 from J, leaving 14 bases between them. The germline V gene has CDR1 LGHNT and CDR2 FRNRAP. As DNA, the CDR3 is TGTGCTAGTGGCAACGGGTATTCCAAGTTCTTC. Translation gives CASGNGYSKFF.

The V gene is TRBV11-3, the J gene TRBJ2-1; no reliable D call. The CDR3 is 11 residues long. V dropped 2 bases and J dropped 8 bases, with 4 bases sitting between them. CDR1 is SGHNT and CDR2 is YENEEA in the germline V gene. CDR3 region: CASSLNDEQFF. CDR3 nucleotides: TGTGCCAGCAGCTTAAACGATGAGCAGTTCTTC. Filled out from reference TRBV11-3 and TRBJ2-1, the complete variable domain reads EAGVVQSPRYKIIEKKQPVAFWCNPISGHNTLYWYLQNLGQGPELLIRYENEEAVDDSQLPKDRFSAERLKGVDSTLKIQPAELGDSAVYLCASSLNDEQFFGPGTRLTVL.

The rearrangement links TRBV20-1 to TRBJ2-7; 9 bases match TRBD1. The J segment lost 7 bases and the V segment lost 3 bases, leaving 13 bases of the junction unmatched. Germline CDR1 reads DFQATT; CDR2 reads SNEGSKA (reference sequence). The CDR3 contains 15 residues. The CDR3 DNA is TGCAGTGCTAGTGCCCGAGAACAGGGGGCGGGGGAGCAGTACTTC. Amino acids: CSASAREQGAGEQYF.

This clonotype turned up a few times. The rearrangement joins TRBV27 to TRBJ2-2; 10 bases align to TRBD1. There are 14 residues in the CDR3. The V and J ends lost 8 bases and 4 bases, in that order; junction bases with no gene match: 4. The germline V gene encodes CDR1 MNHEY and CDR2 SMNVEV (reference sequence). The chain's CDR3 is CASSGTGATGELFF. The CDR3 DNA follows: TGTGCCAGCTCCGGGACAGGGGCCACCGGGGAGCTGTTTTTT.

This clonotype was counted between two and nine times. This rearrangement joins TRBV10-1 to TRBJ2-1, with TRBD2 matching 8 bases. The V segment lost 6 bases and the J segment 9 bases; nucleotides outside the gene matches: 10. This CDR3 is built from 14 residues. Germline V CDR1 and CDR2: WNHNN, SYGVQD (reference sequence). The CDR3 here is CASSPGLALSEQFF. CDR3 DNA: TGCGCCAGCAGCCCTGGACTAGCACTGTCTGAGCAGTTCTTC.

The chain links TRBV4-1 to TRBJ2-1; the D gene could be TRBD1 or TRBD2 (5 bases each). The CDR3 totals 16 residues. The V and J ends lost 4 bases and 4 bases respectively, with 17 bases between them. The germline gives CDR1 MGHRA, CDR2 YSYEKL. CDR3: CASSPGLRRLYNEQFF. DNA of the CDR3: TGCGCCAGCAGCCCAGGGCTGCGACGACTATACAATGAGCAGTTCTTC.

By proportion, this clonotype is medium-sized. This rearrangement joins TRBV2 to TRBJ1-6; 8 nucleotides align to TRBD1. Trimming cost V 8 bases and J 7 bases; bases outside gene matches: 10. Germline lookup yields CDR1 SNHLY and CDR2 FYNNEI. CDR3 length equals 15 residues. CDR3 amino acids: CASYSAQGANSPLHF. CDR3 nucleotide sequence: TGTGCCAGCTACAGCGCGCAGGGGGCCAATTCACCCCTCCACTTT. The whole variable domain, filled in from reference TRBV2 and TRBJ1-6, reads EPEVTQTPSHQVTQMGQEVILRCVPISNHLYFYWYRQILGQKVEFLVSFYNNEISEKSEIFDDQFSVERPDGSNFTLKIRSTKLEDSAMYFCASYSAQGANSPLHFGNGTRLTVT.

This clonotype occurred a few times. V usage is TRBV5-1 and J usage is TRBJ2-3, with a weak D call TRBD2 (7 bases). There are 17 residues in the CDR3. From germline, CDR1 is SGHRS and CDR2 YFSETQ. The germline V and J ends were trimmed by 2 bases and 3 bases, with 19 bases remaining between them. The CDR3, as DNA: TGCGCCAGCAGCTTAAGTATCGGCGGGGGCCGGACAGATACGCAGTATTTT. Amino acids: CASSLSIGGGRTDTQYF.

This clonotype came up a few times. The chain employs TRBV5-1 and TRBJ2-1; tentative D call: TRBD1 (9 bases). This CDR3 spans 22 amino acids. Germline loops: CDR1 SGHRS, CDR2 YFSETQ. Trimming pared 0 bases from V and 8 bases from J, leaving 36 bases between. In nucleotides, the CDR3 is TGCGCCAGCAGCTTGGTTTGGGACAGGGTACAGTTAGCGGGAAGCCCCCGATATGAGCAGTTCTTC. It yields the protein CASSLVWDRVQLAGSPRYEQFF. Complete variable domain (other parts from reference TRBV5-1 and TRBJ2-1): KAGVTQTPRYLIKTRGQQVTLSCSPISGHRSVSWYQQTPGQGLQFLFEYFSETQRNKGNFPGRFSGRQFSNSRSEMNVSTLELGDSALYLCASSLVWDRVQLAGSPRYEQFFGPGTRLTVL.

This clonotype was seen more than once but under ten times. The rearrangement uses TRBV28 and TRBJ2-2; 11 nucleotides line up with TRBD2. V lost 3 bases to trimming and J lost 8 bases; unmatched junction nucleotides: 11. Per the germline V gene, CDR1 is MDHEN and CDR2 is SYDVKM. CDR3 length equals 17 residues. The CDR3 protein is CASSFILAGDRGGELFF. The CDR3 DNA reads TGTGCCAGCAGTTTTATACTAGCGGGAGACCGTGGGGGGGAGCTGTTTTTT.

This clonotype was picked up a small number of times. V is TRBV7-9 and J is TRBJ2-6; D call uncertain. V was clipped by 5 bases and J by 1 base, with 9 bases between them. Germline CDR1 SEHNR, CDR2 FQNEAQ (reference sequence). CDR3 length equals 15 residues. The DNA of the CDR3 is TGTGCCAGCAGCCAACAGACTTCTGGGGCCAACGTCCTGACTTTC. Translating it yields CASSQQTSGANVLTF.

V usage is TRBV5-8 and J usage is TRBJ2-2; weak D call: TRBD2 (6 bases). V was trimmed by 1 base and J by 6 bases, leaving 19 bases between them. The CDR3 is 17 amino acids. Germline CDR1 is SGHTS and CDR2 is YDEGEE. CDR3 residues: CASSLRRGGLFSGELFF. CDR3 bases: TGTGCCAGCAGCTTGAGGAGGGGAGGCTTGTTTTCCGGGGAGCTGTTTTTT.

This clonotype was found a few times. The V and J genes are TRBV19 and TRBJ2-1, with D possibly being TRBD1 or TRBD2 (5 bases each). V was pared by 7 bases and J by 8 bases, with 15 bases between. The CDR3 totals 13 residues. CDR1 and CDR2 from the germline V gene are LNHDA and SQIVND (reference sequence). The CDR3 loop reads CASTTGPVDEQFF. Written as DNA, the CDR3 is TGTGCCAGTACGACGGGACCGGTTGATGAGCAGTTCTTC.

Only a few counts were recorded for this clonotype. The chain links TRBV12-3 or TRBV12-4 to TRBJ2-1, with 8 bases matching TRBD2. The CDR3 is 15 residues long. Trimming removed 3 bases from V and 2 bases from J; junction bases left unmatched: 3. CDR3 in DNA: TGTGCCAGCAGTTTCGGGGGGGCTCCCTACAATGAGCAGTTCTTC. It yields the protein CASSFGGAPYNEQFF.

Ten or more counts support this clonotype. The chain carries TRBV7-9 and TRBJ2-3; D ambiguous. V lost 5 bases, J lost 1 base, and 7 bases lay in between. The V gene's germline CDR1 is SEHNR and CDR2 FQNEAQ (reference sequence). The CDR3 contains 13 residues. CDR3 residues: CASSMIGTDTQYF. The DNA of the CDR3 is TGTGCCAGCAGCATGATAGGCACAGATACGCAGTATTTT.

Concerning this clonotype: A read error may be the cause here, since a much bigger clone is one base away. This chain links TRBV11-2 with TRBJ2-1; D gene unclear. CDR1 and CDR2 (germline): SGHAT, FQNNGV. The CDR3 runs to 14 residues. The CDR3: CVSSLEPSYNEQFF. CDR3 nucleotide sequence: TGTGTCAGCAGCTTAGAACCCTCCTACAATGAGCAGTTCTTC.

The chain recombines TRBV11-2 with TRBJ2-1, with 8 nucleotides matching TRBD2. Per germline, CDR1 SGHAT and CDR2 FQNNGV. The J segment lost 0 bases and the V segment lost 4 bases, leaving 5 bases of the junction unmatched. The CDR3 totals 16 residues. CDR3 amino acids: CASSSGTSHSYNEQFF. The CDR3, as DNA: TGTGCCAGCAGCTCCGGGACTAGTCACTCCTACAATGAGCAGTTCTTC.

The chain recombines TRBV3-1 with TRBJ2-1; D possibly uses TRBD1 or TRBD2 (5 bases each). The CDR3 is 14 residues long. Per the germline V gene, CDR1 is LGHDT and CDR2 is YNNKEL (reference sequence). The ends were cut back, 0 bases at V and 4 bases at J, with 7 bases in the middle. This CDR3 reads CASSQEWGYNEQFF. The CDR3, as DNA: TGTGCCAGCAGCCAAGAATGGGGGTACAATGAGCAGTTCTTC.

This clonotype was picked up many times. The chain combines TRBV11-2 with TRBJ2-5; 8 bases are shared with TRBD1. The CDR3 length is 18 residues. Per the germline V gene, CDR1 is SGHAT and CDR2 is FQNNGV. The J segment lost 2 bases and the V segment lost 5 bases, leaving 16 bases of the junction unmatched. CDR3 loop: CASSPGSLWDRRQETQYF. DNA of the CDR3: TGTGCCAGCAGCCCCGGCAGCTTATGGGACAGGCGTCAAGAGACCCAGTACTTC.

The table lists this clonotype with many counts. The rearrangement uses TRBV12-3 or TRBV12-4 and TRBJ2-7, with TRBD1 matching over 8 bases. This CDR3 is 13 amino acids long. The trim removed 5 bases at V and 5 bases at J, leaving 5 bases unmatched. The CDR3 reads CASSPRQGNEQYF. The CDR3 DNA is TGTGCCAGCAGTCCACGACAGGGGAACGAGCAGTACTTC.

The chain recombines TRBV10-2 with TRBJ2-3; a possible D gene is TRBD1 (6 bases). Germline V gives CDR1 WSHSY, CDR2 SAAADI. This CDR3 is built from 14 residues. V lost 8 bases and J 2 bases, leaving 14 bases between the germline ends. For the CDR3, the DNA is TGCGCCAGCGGATCGACAGGCAACACAGATACGCAGTATTTT. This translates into CASGSTGNTDTQYF.